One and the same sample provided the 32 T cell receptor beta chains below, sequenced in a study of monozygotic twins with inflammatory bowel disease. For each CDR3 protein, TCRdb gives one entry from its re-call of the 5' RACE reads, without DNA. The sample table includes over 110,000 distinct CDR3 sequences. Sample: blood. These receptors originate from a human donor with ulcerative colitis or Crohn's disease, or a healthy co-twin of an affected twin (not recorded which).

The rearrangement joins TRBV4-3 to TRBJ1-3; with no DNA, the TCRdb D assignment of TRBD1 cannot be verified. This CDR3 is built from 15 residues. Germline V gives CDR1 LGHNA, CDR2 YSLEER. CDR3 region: CASSQSWGPGNTIYF.

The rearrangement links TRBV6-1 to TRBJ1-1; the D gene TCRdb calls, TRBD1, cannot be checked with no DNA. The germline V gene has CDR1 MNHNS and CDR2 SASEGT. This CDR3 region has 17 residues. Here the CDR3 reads CASRDLGQGGSNTEAFF.

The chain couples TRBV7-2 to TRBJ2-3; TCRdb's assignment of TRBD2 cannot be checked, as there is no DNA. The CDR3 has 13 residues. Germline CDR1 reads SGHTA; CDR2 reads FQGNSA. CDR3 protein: CASSLGGLGTQYF.

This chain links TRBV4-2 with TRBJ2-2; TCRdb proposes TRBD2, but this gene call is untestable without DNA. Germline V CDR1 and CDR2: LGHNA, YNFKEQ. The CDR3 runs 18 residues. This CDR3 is CASSPRLAGGPVTGELFF.

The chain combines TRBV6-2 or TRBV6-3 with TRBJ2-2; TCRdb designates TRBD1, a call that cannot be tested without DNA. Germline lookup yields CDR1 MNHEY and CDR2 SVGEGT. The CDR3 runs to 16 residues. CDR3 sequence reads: CASSAWKTGGTGELFF.

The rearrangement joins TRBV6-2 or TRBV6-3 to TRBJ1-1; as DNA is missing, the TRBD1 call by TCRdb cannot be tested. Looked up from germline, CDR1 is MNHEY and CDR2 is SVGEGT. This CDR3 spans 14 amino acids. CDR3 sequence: CASRSGGAGVEAFF.

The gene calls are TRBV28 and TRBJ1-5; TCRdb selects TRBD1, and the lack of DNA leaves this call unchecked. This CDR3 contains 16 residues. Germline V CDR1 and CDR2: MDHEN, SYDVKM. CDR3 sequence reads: CASGGQGAYGNQPQHF. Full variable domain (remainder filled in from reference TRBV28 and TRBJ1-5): DVKVTQSSRYLVKRTGEKVFLECVQDMDHENMFWYRQDPGLGLRLIYFSYDVKMKEKGDIPEGYSVSREKKERFSLILESASTNQTSMYLCASGGQGAYGNQPQHFGDGTRLSIL.

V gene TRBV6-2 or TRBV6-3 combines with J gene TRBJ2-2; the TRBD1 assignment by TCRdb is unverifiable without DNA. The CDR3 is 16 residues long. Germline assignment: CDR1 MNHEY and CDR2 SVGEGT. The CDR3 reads CASSYGQGAITGELFF.

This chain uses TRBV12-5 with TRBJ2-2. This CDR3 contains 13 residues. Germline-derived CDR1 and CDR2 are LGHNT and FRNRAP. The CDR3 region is CASGLSATGELFF.

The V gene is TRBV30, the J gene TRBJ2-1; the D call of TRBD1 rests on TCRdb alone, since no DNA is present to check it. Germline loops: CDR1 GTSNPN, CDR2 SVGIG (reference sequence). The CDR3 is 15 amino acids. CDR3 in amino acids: CAWVRDTSSYNEQFF.

This CDR3 is CSARTSGGVNEQFF. This chain joins TRBV20-1 and TRBJ2-1; TCRdb lists TRBD2, though no DNA is available to test this call. The germline CDR1 and CDR2 sequences are DFQATT and SNEGSKA (reference sequence). The CDR3 runs 14 residues.

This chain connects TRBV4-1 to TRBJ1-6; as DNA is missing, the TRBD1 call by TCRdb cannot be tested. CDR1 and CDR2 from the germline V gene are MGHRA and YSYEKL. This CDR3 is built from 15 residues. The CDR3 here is CASSRATGENSPLHF.

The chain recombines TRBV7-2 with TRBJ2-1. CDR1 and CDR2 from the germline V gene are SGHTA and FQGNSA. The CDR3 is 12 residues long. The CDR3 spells CASSSFGSLPFF.

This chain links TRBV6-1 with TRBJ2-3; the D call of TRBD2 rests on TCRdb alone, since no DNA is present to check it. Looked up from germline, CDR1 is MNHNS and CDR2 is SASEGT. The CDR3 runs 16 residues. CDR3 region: CASTERGGLSTDTQYF.

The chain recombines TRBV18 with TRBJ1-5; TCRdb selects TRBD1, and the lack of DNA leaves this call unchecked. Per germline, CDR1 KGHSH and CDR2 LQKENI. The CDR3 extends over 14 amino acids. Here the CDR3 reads CASSPMAGNQPQHF.

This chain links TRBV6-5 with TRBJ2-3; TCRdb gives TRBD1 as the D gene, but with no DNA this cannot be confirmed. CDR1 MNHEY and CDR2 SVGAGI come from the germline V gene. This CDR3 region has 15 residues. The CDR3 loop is CASSYKGQSTDTQYF.

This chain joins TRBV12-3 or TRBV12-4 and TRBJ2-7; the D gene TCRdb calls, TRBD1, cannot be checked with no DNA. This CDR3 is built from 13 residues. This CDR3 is CASKRGLGDEQYF.

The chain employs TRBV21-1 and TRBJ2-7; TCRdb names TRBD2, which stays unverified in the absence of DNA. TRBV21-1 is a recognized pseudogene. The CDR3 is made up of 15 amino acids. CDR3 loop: CASSKCGHSPYEQYF.

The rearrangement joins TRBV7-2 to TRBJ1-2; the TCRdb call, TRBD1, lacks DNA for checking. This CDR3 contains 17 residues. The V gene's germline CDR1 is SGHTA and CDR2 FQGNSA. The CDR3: CASSYRFNLRGKDGYTF.

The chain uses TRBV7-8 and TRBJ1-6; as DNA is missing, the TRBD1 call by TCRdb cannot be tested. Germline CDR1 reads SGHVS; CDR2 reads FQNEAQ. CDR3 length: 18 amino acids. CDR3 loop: CASSPTETGQLGNSPLHF.

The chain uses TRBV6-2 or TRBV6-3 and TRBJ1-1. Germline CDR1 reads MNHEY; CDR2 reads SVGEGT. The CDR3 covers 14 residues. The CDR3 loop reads CASSYSTGDTEAFF.

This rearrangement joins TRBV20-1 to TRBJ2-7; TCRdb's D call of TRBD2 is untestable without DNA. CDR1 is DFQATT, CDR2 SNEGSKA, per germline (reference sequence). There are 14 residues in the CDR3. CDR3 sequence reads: CSARLAGFLYEQYF.

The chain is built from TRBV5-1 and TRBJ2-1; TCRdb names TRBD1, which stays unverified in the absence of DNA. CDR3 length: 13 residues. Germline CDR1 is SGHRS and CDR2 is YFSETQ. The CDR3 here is CASSWESGTEQFF.

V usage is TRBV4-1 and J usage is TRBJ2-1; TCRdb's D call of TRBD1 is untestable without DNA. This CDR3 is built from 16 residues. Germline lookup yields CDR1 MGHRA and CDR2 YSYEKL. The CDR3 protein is CASSQDWTGSYNEQFF.

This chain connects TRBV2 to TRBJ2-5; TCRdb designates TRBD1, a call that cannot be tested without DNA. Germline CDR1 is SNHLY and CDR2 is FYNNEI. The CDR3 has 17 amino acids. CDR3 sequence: CASSEEVAGAGQETQYF.

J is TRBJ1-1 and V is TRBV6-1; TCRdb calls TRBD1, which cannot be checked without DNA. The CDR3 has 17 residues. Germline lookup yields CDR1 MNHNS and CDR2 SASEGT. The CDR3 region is CASSEFFWGALNTEAFF.

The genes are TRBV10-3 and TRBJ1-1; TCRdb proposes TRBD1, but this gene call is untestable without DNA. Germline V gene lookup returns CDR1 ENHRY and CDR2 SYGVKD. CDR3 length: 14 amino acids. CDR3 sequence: CAISARTDNAEAFF.

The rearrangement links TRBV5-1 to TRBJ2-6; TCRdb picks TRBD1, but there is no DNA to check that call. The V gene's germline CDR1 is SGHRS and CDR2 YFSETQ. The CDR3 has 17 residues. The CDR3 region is CASSLMGQGAGANVLTF.

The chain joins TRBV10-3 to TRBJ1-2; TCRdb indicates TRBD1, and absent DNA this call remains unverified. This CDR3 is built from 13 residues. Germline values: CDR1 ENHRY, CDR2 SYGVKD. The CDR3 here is CAISAGEGYGYTF.

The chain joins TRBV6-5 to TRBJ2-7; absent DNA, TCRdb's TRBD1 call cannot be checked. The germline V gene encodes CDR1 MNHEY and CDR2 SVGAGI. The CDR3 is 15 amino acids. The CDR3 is CASSYPGQGIYEQYF.

The CDR3 loop reads CAISSSGTGIGETQYF. This sequence joins TRBV10-3 and TRBJ2-5; there is no DNA to check the TCRdb D call of TRBD1. The CDR3 is made up of 16 amino acids. Germline V gene lookup returns CDR1 ENHRY and CDR2 SYGVKD.

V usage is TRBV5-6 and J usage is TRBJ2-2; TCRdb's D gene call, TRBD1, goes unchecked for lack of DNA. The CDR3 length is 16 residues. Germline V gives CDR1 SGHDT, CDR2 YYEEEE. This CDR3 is CASSLLRDRYTGELFF.